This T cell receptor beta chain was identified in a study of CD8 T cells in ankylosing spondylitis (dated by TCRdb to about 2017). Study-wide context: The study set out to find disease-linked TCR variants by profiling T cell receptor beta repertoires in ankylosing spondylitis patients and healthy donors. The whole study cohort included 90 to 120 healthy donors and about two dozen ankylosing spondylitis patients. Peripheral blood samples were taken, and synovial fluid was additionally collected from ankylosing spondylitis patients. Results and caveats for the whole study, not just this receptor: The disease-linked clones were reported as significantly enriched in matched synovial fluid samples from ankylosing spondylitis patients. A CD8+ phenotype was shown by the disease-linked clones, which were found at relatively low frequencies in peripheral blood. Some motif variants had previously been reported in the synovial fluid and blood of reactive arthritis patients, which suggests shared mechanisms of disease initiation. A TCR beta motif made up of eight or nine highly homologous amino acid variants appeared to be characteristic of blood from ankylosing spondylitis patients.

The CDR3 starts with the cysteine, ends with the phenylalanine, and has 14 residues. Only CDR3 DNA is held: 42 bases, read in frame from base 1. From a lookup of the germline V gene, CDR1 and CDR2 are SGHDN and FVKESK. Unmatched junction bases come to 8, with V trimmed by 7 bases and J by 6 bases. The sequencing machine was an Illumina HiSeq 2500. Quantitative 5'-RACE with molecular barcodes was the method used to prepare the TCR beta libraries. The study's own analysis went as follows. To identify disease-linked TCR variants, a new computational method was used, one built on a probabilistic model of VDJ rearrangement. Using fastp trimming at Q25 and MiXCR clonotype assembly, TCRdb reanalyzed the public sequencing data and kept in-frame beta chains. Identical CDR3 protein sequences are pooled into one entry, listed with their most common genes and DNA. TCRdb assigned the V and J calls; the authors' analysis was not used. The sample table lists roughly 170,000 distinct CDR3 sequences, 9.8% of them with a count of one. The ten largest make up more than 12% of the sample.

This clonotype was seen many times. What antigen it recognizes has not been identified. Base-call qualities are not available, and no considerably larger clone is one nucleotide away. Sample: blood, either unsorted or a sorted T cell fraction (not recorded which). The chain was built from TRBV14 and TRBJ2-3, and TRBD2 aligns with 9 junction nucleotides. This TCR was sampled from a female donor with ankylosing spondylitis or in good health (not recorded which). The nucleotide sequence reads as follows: TGTGCCAGCAAATCTAGCGGGATCTTGGATACGCAGTATTTT. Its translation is CASKSSGILDTQYF.